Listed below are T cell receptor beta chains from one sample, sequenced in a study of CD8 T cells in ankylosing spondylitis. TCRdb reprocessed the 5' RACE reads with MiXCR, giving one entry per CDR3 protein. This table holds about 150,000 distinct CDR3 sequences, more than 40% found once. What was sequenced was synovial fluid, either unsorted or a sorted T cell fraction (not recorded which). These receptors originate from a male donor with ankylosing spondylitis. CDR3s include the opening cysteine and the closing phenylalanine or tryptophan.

CDR3: CASSSRLDEQVGQETQYF
J: TRBJ2-5
V: TRBV4-1

CDR3: CASRKSSTDTQYF
J: TRBJ2-3
V: TRBV28

CDR3: CASAGGGSSYNEQFF
J: TRBJ2-1
V: TRBV3-1

CDR3: CASVWGGGELFF
J: TRBJ2-2
V: TRBV10-2

CDR3: CASIKGLLGPSRSSYNEQFF
J: TRBJ2-1
V: TRBV2

CDR3: CASSSGQGNTEAFF
J: TRBJ1-1
V: TRBV6-5

CDR3: CASSPGGGMNTEAFF
J: TRBJ1-1
V: TRBV12-3/TRBV12-4

CDR3: CASSLVLEAPKNIQYF
J: TRBJ2-4
V: TRBV5-1

CDR3: CARSPLGPFSTDTQYF
J: TRBJ2-3
V: TRBV12-3/TRBV12-4

CDR3: CASRLRGRATGANVLTF
J: TRBJ2-6
V: TRBV12-3/TRBV12-4